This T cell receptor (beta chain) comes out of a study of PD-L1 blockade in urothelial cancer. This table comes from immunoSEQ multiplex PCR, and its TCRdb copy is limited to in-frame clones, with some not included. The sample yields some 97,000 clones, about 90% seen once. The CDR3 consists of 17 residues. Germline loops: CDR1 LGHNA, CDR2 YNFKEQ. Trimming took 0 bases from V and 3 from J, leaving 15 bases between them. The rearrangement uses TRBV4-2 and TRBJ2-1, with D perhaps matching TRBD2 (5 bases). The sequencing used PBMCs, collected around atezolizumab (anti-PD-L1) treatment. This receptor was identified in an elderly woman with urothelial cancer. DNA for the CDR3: TGTGCCAGCAGCCAAGATTTAAAGATGGGGAGCTACAATGAGCAGTTCTTC. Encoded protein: CASSQDLKMGSYNEQFF.